Listed below are T cell receptor beta chains from one sample, sequenced in a study of chemoradiotherapy in HPV16-positive cancers. Assay: immunoSEQ multiplex PCR; the TCRdb copy retains only in-frame clones and omits some. This table holds about 4,900 clones, roughly 95% found once. The sequenced sample was tumor tissue, obtained from a patient who underwent chemoradiotherapy. Receptor source: a human donor with HPV-associated anogenital cancer. The CDR3 runs from the conserved cysteine through the conserved F or W. A D gene is named only where the DNA matches it firmly. Size is omitted from some rows. Given values are once, few, many or a class for expanded clones.

j_call clone_size d_call v_call cdr3_nt cdr3_aa
TRBJ1-1 . . TRBV5-1 TGCGCCAGCAGCTTGGAGGCAACAGACCTAGTGAACACTGAAGCTTTCTTT CASSLEATDLVNTEAFF
TRBJ1-2 . . TRBV5-4 TGTGCCAGCAGCTTGTCAGGGTTCTATGGCTACACCTTC CASSLSGFYGYTF
TRBJ1-1 . . TRBV18 TGTGCCAGCTCACCCCGGGCAGGGGTGAGGACTGAAGCTTTCTTT CASSPRAGVRTEAFF
TRBJ1-1 once . TRBV27 TGTGCCAGCAGTTTATATCCAGGGGAGACTGAAGCTTTCTTT CASSLYPGETEAFF
TRBJ2-7 . . TRBV14 TGTGCCAGCAGCCAAGGGGTAGGGGTTCGGCGCGAGCAGTACTTC CASSQGVGVRREQYF
TRBJ2-7 . . TRBV2 TGTGCCAGCAGGGTAATCCCGGCCGCCTACGAGCAGTACTTC CASRVIPAAYEQYF
TRBJ2-6 . . TRBV10-2 TGCGCCAGCAGTGCAGGCTCTGGGGCCAACGTCCTGACTTTC CASSAGSGANVLTF
TRBJ1-4 . . TRBV4-1 TGCGCCAGCAGCCAAGCCCTCCGCGGTGGTGGTGAAAAACTGTTTTTT CASSQALRGGGEKLFF
TRBJ1-1 . . TRBV21-1 TGTGCCAGCAGCAAAGGACAGAACACTGAAGCTTTCTTT CASSKGQNTEAFF
TRBJ2-1 . TRBD2 TRBV7-2 TGTGCCAGCAGCAGACGGACGGGGGGGAGGGAATCTGAGCAGTTCTTC CASSRRTGGRESEQFF
TRBJ1-1 . . TRBV18 TGTGCCAGCTCACGGTCGACTGAAGCTTTCTTT CASSRSTEAFF
TRBJ2-2 . . TRBV18 TGTGCCAGCTCACCACGTAGGGGCCCGAACACCGGGGAGCTGTTTTTT CASSPRRGPNTGELFF
TRBJ2-2 . . TRBV25-1 TGTGCCAGCAGTGAACGCAGGCACGACACCGGGGAGCTGTTTTTT CASSERRHDTGELFF
TRBJ1-6 . . TRBV6-5 TGTGCCAGCAATAGGGGGAGCTCCTATAATTCACCCCTCCACTTT CASNRGSSYNSPLHF
TRBJ2-3 . TRBD2 TRBV23-1 TGCGCCAGCAGGGCCAGCGGGAGGTCAGATACGCAGTATTTT CASRASGRSDTQYF
TRBJ1-5 once . TRBV19 TGTGCCAGTAGTATAGTGGGAGGTAGCAATCAGCCCCAGCATTTT CASSIVGGSNQPQHF
TRBJ1-5 . . TRBV7-9 TGTGCCAGCAGCTCGTCCTTGGGCGCGAAAAATCAGCCCCAGCATTTT CASSSSLGAKNQPQHF
TRBJ2-1 . . TRBV27 TGTGCCAGTTCCCCTCCGGACTTTAAGCAGTTCTTC CASSPPDFKQFF
TRBJ2-5 . . TRBV11-2 TGTGCCAGCAGCCCCCAGATAGGCCAAGAGACCCAGTACTTC CASSPQIGQETQYF
TRBJ2-6 . TRBD2 TRBV4-1 TGCGCCAGCAGCCACCTGGGACTAGCGGGCTCCACCTTCTCTGGGGCCAACGTCCTGACTTTC CASSHLGLAGSTFSGANVLTF
TRBJ2-4 . . TRBV15 TGTGCCACCAGCAGAGATGAGATGGACCCAGCCAAAAACATTCAGTACTTC CATSRDEMDPAKNIQYF
TRBJ1-2 . TRBD1 TRBV27 TGTGCCAGCAGTGCGACAGGGGGCATAGACTATGGCTACACCTTC CASSATGGIDYGYTF
TRBJ2-1 . TRBD2 TRBV4-3 TGCGCCAGCAGCCAAGATCGGGGGGAGGGTGAGCAGTTCTTC CASSQDRGEGEQFF
TRBJ1-3 . . TRBV18 TGTGCCAGCTCACCACCCTCGGGTGGAAACACCATATATTTT CASSPPSGGNTIYF
TRBJ2-7 . . TRBV28 TGTGCCAGCAGTTTAAGGTATTTCTCCTACGAGCAGTACTTC CASSLRYFSYEQYF
TRBJ1-2 . . TRBV5-1 TGCGCCAGCAGCGGGAGGGCAGGAAACTATGGCTACACCTTC CASSGRAGNYGYTF
TRBJ2-5 . . TRBV11-2 TGTGCCAGCAGCTTACTATCCTCCGGTGAGACCCAGTACTTC CASSLLSSGETQYF
TRBJ1-5 . . TRBV10-3 TGTGCCACCTCCGAAAGACAGGAGAATCAGCCCCAGCATTTT CATSERQENQPQHF
TRBJ1-2 . . TRBV18 TGTGCCAGCTCACCAGTCAGCAACTATGGCTACACCTTC CASSPVSNYGYTF
TRBJ2-3 . . TRBV2 TGTGCCAGCAACAGGGGCGGGAACCCAGATACGCAGTATTTT CASNRGGNPDTQYF
TRBJ2-4 . . TRBV27 TGTGCCAGCAGTTTACAGGGGCCGACCGCGAATAATAAAGCCAAAAACATTCAGTACTTC CASSLQGPTANNKAKNIQYF
TRBJ1-2 . . TRBV6-5 TGTGCCAGCACGCCGTTCGGGGCCTCATATGGCTACACCTTC CASTPFGASYGYTF
TRBJ1-1 . . TRBV2 TGTGCCAGCAGTTCAGCGAACACTGAAGCTTTCTTT CASSSANTEAFF
TRBJ1-3 . . TRBV4-3 TGCGCCAGCAGCCAAGAAAGGTTTCCTGGAAACACCATATATTTT CASSQERFPGNTIYF